This passage covers 8 T cell receptor beta chains from one sample sequenced in a study of blood T cell repertoires in COVID-19. Libraries were prepared by immunoSEQ multiplex PCR; TCRdb keeps only in-frame clonotypes and omits some of them. The sample holds some 25,000 clones, under 95% seen once. The material sequenced was peripheral blood. These TCRs come from a man in his 70s with active COVID-19.

The sample holds a few counts of this clone. The CDR3 spells CASSPKGGLAATYEQYF. CDR3 sequence (DNA): TGTGCCAGCAGCCCCAAAGGCGGACTAGCTGCTACCTACGAGCAGTACTTC. V usage is TRBV5-4 and J usage is TRBJ2-7; the match to TRBD2 covers 8 bases. Germline V lookup: CDR1 SGHNT, CDR2 YYREEE (reference sequence). The CDR3 length is 17 residues. V dropped 4 bases and J dropped 2; count of bases not matched to a gene: 14.

This clone was detected only once. The chain uses TRBV5-1 and TRBJ2-6; weak D call: TRBD1 (6 bases). CDR1 is SGHRS, CDR2 YFSETQ, per germline. The CDR3 contains 18 residues. Trimming took 4 bases from V and 1 from J, leaving 18 bases between them. The CDR3, as DNA: TGCGCCAGCAGCGACCTGGGGCAGGGGAATTCTGGGGCCAACGTCCTGACTTTC. This sequence encodes CASSDLGQGNSGANVLTF.

The chain uses TRBV6-5 and TRBJ2-7; 8 bases are a match to TRBD2. V lost 6 bases to trimming and J lost 3 bases; unmatched junction nucleotides: 7. Germline CDR1 MNHEY, CDR2 SVGAGI. This CDR3 contains 14 residues. The CDR3 loop reads CASRSLAGYYEQYF. CDR3 coding DNA: TGTGCCAGCAGGAGCCTAGCGGGTTACTACGAGCAGTACTTC.

This clone came up once. The rearrangement links TRBV28 to TRBJ1-4; D ambiguous. The CDR3 is 14 residues long. The V gene lost 3 bases and the J gene lost 6 bases, with 11 bases spanning the gap. CDR1 is MDHEN, CDR2 SYDVKM, per germline. CDR3 residues: CASSLGGQDEKLFF. The DNA of the CDR3 is TGTGCCAGCAGTTTGGGTGGGCAGGATGAAAAACTGTTTTTT.

The chain carries TRBV10-2 and TRBJ1-5, with D possibly TRBD1 on 6 matching bases. Germline lookup yields CDR1 WSHSY and CDR2 SAAADI. V dropped 8 bases and J dropped 0 bases, with 11 bases sitting between them. There are 14 residues in the CDR3. CDR3 in DNA: TGCGCCAGCTCAGGGGACTATAGCAATCAGCCCCAGCATTTT. Residues: CASSGDYSNQPQHF.

V is TRBV7-3 and J is TRBJ2-2, with 10 positions matching TRBD2. This CDR3 has 18 residues. Germline V CDR1 and CDR2: SGHTA, FQGTGA. Unmatched junction bases numbered 6, after V lost 2 bases and J lost 0 bases. The CDR3 nucleotides read TGTGCCAGCAGCTTACGGCCACTAGCGGGGACGAACACCGGGGAGCTGTTTTTT. Amino acid sequence: CASSLRPLAGTNTGELFF.

This clone came up once. The chain has TRBV5-1 and TRBJ2-2; D gene ambiguous. The germline CDR1 and CDR2 sequences are SGHRS and YFSETQ. V was trimmed by 4 bases and J by 3 bases, leaving 10 bases between them. This CDR3 is built from 14 residues. In DNA, the CDR3 is TGCGCCAGCAGCCCCACAGTTCACACCGGGGAGCTGTTTTTT. This translates into CASSPTVHTGELFF.

J is TRBJ2-7 and V is TRBV6-4; 8 positions agree with TRBD1. The CDR3 is 19 amino acids. The germline V gene encodes CDR1 MRHNA and CDR2 SNTAGT. J was trimmed by 0 bases and V by 7 bases; bases with no gene match: 20. CDR3 residues: CASTFWGQGALKSSYEQYF. CDR3 DNA: TGTGCCAGCACATTTTGGGGGCAGGGGGCTTTGAAGAGCTCCTACGAGCAGTACTTC.